Listed here is a single TCR beta chain. Its cognate antigen is unknown. The sample comes from a study of T cells in Graves' hyperthyroidism and ophthalmopathy. Study-wide results and limits: Blood also held most thyroid clonotypes expanded beyond 0.001.

RNA transcripts were the template for amplifying TCR beta CDR3 regions. TCR CDR3 regions were first amplified by RT-PCR with HTBI primers. TCRdb analysed the multiplex PCR reads with MiXCR anew, one entry per CDR3 protein. The top ten hold about 5.8% of the sample, which has nearly 600,000 distinct CDR3 sequences, approximately 13% seen once. Looked up from germline, CDR1 is SGHVS and CDR2 is FQNEAQ. This CDR3 contains 17 residues. The junction had 8 bases not matched to a gene; V was cut back by 3 bases and J by 2 bases. Uncontrolled infection, other autoimmune disease, pregnancy and lactation each barred patients from inclusion.

Sequencing was done on a sample of blood. The chain employs TRBV7-8 and TRBJ2-7; TRBD2 agrees at 12 bases. The receptor's source is a young woman with Graves' hyperthyroidism that later progressed to Graves' ophthalmopathy. The CDR3 here is CASSLGLAGGPTYEQYF. CDR3 bases: TGTGCCAGCAGCTTGGGGCTAGCGGGAGGGCCGACCTACGAGCAGTACTTC.